These 17 T cell receptor beta chains originate from one sample sequenced in a study of early T cells in non-severe SARS-CoV-2 infection. TCRdb processed the 5' RACE reads anew with MiXCR; each CDR3 protein has one entry. The sample records about 45,000 distinct CDR3 sequences, around a tenth being singletons. Source material: whole blood. Source of these receptors: an adult who was a healthcare worker with PCR-confirmed SARS-CoV-2 infection or an uninfected control (not recorded which).

The genes are TRBV28 and TRBJ1-6; no reliable D call. Germline V gene lookup returns CDR1 MDHEN and CDR2 SYDVKM. Trimming took off 10 bases at V and 0 bases at J, with 13 bases between the two ends. The CDR3 covers 15 residues. This CDR3 is CATTAGSSYNSPLHF. CDR3 DNA sequence: TGTGCCACTACGGCTGGGAGCTCCTATAATTCACCCCTCCACTTT. The full variable domain, with the rest looked up from reference TRBV28 and TRBJ1-6, is DVKVTQSSRYLVKRTGEKVFLECVQDMDHENMFWYRQDPGLGLRLIYFSYDVKMKEKGDIPEGYSVSREKKERFSLILESASTNQTSMYLCATTAGSSYNSPLHFGNGTRLTVT.

This clonotype was recorded at least ten times. This chain uses TRBV10-1 with TRBJ2-1; D possibly corresponds to TRBD2 (5 bases). The CDR3 covers 20 residues. The germline V gene encodes CDR1 WNHNN and CDR2 SYGVQD (reference sequence). V lost 0 bases and J lost 4, with 25 bases in between. The chain's CDR3 is CASSESGQLWRPPQYNEQFF. As DNA, the CDR3 is TGCGCCAGCAGTGAGTCTGGGCAATTGTGGAGGCCCCCGCAATACAATGAGCAGTTCTTC.

This clonotype has a count of ten or more. V gene TRBV28 combines with J gene TRBJ2-7; D gene ambiguous. Trimming shortened V by 6 bases and J by 1 base, and 10 bases separated the two germline ends. The CDR3 totals 13 residues. Germline CDR1 and CDR2: MDHEN and SYDVKM. DNA for the CDR3: TGTGCCAGCAGCTTAGGTAGTTCCTACGAGCAGTACTTC. Its translation is CASSLGSSYEQYF.

This clonotype was picked up many times. V gene TRBV28 combines with J gene TRBJ2-7, with 11 bases that match TRBD2. V was clipped by 3 bases and J by 7 bases; unmatched bases: 8. The CDR3 sequence is 15 residues long. The germline gives CDR1 MDHEN, CDR2 SYDVKM. Written as DNA, the CDR3 is TGTGCCAGCAGTTTCCGGGTAGCGGGAGGGAGAGAGCAGTACTTC. Its protein product is CASSFRVAGGREQYF.

The table lists this clonotype with a few counts. The rearrangement joins TRBV20-1 to TRBJ1-4; D unresolved. Germline values: CDR1 DFQATT, CDR2 SNEGSKA (reference sequence). Between the trimmed V and J ends, which lost 3 bases and 3 bases, there was a span of 8 bases. This CDR3 has 13 residues. CDR3 loop: CSASRASNEKLFF. CDR3 DNA sequence: TGCAGTGCTAGTAGGGCCTCTAATGAAAAACTGTTTTTT.

This clonotype was detected ten times or more. The chain is built from TRBV7-8 and TRBJ2-7; D not resolved. V lost 5 bases and J 4 bases, leaving 15 bases between the germline ends. The germline gives CDR1 SGHVS, CDR2 FQNEAQ. CDR3 length equals 14 residues. CDR3 sequence: CASSPLGLGYEQYF. DNA of the CDR3: TGTGCCAGCAGCCCCCTGGGTCTGGGTTACGAGCAGTACTTC.

This clonotype was seen a handful of times. The chain recombines TRBV7-3 with TRBJ2-3, with a weak D call TRBD2 (6 bases). Looked up from germline, CDR1 is SGHTA and CDR2 is FQGTGA. V gave up 3 bases and J gave up 0 bases, with 10 bases separating them. The length of the CDR3 is 15 residues. The CDR3 bases are TGTGCCAGCAGCTTGGACTATACAAGCACAGATACGCAGTATTTT. Translating gives CASSLDYTSTDTQYF.

This clonotype was picked up many times. This chain links TRBV6-2 or TRBV6-3 with TRBJ1-1; possible D gene TRBD1, 5 bases. Germline V gene lookup returns CDR1 MNHEY and CDR2 SVGEGT. CDR3 length equals 16 residues. Between the trimmed V and J ends, which lost 0 bases and 0 bases, there was a span of 11 bases. Here the CDR3 reads CASSYSGAGLNTEAFF. In DNA, the CDR3 is TGTGCCAGCAGTTACTCAGGGGCCGGGTTGAACACTGAAGCTTTCTTT.

The V gene is TRBV27, the J gene TRBJ2-7; D gene uncertain. Per germline, CDR1 MNHEY and CDR2 SMNVEV (reference sequence). V was clipped by 6 bases and J by 3 bases, with 12 bases between them. This CDR3 region has 13 residues. For the CDR3, the DNA is TGTGCCAGCAGGAGTGAGGAAAACTACGAGCAGTACTTC. This gives the protein CASRSEENYEQYF.

This clonotype was observed many times. The chain carries TRBV29-1 and TRBJ2-5; 7 nucleotides agree with TRBD1. CDR1 is SQVTM and CDR2 is ANQGSEA in the germline V gene. There are 14 residues in the CDR3. The trim removed 7 bases at V and 4 bases at J, leaving 12 bases unmatched. CDR3 protein: CSAGTGDLRETQYF. CDR3 sequence (DNA): TGCAGCGCCGGAACAGGGGACCTCCGAGAGACCCAGTACTTC.

This rearrangement joins TRBV9 to TRBJ2-1; TRBD1 might be the D (7 bases). CDR1 is SGDLS, CDR2 YYNGEE, per germline. V dropped 3 bases and J dropped 2 bases, with 12 bases sitting between them. This CDR3 has 15 residues. The CDR3: CASSDSRGAYNEQFF. As DNA, the CDR3 is TGTGCCAGCAGCGACAGCAGGGGGGCCTACAATGAGCAGTTCTTC.

By proportion, this clonotype is medium-sized. The chain is built from TRBV20-1 and TRBJ2-3; D is ambiguous. CDR3 length equals 17 residues. V dropped 1 base and J dropped 1 base, with 18 bases sitting between them. Germline CDR1 reads DFQATT; CDR2 reads SNEGSKA (reference sequence). CDR3 in amino acids: CSARGFVGPKRTDTQYF. The CDR3 nucleotides read TGCAGTGCTAGAGGATTTGTTGGACCTAAACGCACAGATACGCAGTATTTT.

This clonotype was recorded a few times. The J gene is TRBJ2-7, the V gene TRBV5-1; D is unresolved. The CDR3 extends over 14 amino acids. Germline values: CDR1 SGHRS, CDR2 YFSETQ. V was shortened by 0 bases and J by 3 bases, with 10 bases between the two germline ends. The CDR3 DNA reads as TGCGCCAGCAGCTTGGACGACACTGACTACGAGCAGTACTTC. Translated, it gives CASSLDDTDYEQYF. Looking up the rest from reference TRBV5-1 and TRBJ2-7 gives the full variable domain: KAGVTQTPRYLIKTRGQQVTLSCSPISGHRSVSWYQQTPGQGLQFLFEYFSETQRNKGNFPGRFSGRQFSNSRSEMNVSTLELGDSALYLCASSLDDTDYEQYFGPGTRLTVT.

This clonotype has ten or more counts. This rearrangement joins TRBV13 to TRBJ2-7; 9 nucleotides agree with TRBD2. Germline V gene data show CDR1 as PRHDT and CDR2 as FYEKMQ (reference sequence). The trim removed 5 bases at V and 5 bases at J, leaving 10 bases unmatched. The CDR3 loop spans 15 amino acids. The CDR3 sequence: CASSPQGTSFHEQYF. DNA for the CDR3: TGTGCCAGCAGCCCGCAAGGGACTAGCTTCCACGAGCAGTACTTC.

V is TRBV28 and J is TRBJ2-6; D unresolved. CDR1 and CDR2 (germline): MDHEN, SYDVKM. This CDR3 is 14 amino acids long. V gave up 8 bases and J gave up 0 bases, with 8 bases separating them. The chain's CDR3 is CASALRSGANVLTF. CDR3 nucleotides: TGTGCCAGCGCCCTCCGCTCTGGGGCCAACGTCCTGACTTTC. The variable domain in full, with the rest retrieved from reference TRBV28 and TRBJ2-6, is DVKVTQSSRYLVKRTGEKVFLECVQDMDHENMFWYRQDPGLGLRLIYFSYDVKMKEKGDIPEGYSVSREKKERFSLILESASTNQTSMYLCASALRSGANVLTFGAGSRLTVL.

The chain has TRBV28 and TRBJ2-7; 9 positions agree with TRBD2. The CDR3 contains 15 residues. V was pared by 3 bases and J by 5 bases, with 8 bases of the junction left unmatched. Germline CDR1 MDHEN, CDR2 SYDVKM. For the CDR3, the DNA is TGTGCCAGCAGTTTCAGGACTAGCGCCCATAACGAGCAGTACTTC. Its translation is CASSFRTSAHNEQYF.

This clonotype was picked up many times. The chain has TRBV5-1 and TRBJ2-5; no reliable D call. Germline V CDR1 and CDR2: SGHRS, YFSETQ. The CDR3 sequence is 13 residues long. The germline V and J ends were trimmed by 4 bases and 3 bases, with 10 bases remaining between them. Here the CDR3 reads CASSTYLEETQYF. CDR3 nucleotide sequence: TGCGCCAGCAGCACGTATCTTGAAGAGACCCAGTACTTC.